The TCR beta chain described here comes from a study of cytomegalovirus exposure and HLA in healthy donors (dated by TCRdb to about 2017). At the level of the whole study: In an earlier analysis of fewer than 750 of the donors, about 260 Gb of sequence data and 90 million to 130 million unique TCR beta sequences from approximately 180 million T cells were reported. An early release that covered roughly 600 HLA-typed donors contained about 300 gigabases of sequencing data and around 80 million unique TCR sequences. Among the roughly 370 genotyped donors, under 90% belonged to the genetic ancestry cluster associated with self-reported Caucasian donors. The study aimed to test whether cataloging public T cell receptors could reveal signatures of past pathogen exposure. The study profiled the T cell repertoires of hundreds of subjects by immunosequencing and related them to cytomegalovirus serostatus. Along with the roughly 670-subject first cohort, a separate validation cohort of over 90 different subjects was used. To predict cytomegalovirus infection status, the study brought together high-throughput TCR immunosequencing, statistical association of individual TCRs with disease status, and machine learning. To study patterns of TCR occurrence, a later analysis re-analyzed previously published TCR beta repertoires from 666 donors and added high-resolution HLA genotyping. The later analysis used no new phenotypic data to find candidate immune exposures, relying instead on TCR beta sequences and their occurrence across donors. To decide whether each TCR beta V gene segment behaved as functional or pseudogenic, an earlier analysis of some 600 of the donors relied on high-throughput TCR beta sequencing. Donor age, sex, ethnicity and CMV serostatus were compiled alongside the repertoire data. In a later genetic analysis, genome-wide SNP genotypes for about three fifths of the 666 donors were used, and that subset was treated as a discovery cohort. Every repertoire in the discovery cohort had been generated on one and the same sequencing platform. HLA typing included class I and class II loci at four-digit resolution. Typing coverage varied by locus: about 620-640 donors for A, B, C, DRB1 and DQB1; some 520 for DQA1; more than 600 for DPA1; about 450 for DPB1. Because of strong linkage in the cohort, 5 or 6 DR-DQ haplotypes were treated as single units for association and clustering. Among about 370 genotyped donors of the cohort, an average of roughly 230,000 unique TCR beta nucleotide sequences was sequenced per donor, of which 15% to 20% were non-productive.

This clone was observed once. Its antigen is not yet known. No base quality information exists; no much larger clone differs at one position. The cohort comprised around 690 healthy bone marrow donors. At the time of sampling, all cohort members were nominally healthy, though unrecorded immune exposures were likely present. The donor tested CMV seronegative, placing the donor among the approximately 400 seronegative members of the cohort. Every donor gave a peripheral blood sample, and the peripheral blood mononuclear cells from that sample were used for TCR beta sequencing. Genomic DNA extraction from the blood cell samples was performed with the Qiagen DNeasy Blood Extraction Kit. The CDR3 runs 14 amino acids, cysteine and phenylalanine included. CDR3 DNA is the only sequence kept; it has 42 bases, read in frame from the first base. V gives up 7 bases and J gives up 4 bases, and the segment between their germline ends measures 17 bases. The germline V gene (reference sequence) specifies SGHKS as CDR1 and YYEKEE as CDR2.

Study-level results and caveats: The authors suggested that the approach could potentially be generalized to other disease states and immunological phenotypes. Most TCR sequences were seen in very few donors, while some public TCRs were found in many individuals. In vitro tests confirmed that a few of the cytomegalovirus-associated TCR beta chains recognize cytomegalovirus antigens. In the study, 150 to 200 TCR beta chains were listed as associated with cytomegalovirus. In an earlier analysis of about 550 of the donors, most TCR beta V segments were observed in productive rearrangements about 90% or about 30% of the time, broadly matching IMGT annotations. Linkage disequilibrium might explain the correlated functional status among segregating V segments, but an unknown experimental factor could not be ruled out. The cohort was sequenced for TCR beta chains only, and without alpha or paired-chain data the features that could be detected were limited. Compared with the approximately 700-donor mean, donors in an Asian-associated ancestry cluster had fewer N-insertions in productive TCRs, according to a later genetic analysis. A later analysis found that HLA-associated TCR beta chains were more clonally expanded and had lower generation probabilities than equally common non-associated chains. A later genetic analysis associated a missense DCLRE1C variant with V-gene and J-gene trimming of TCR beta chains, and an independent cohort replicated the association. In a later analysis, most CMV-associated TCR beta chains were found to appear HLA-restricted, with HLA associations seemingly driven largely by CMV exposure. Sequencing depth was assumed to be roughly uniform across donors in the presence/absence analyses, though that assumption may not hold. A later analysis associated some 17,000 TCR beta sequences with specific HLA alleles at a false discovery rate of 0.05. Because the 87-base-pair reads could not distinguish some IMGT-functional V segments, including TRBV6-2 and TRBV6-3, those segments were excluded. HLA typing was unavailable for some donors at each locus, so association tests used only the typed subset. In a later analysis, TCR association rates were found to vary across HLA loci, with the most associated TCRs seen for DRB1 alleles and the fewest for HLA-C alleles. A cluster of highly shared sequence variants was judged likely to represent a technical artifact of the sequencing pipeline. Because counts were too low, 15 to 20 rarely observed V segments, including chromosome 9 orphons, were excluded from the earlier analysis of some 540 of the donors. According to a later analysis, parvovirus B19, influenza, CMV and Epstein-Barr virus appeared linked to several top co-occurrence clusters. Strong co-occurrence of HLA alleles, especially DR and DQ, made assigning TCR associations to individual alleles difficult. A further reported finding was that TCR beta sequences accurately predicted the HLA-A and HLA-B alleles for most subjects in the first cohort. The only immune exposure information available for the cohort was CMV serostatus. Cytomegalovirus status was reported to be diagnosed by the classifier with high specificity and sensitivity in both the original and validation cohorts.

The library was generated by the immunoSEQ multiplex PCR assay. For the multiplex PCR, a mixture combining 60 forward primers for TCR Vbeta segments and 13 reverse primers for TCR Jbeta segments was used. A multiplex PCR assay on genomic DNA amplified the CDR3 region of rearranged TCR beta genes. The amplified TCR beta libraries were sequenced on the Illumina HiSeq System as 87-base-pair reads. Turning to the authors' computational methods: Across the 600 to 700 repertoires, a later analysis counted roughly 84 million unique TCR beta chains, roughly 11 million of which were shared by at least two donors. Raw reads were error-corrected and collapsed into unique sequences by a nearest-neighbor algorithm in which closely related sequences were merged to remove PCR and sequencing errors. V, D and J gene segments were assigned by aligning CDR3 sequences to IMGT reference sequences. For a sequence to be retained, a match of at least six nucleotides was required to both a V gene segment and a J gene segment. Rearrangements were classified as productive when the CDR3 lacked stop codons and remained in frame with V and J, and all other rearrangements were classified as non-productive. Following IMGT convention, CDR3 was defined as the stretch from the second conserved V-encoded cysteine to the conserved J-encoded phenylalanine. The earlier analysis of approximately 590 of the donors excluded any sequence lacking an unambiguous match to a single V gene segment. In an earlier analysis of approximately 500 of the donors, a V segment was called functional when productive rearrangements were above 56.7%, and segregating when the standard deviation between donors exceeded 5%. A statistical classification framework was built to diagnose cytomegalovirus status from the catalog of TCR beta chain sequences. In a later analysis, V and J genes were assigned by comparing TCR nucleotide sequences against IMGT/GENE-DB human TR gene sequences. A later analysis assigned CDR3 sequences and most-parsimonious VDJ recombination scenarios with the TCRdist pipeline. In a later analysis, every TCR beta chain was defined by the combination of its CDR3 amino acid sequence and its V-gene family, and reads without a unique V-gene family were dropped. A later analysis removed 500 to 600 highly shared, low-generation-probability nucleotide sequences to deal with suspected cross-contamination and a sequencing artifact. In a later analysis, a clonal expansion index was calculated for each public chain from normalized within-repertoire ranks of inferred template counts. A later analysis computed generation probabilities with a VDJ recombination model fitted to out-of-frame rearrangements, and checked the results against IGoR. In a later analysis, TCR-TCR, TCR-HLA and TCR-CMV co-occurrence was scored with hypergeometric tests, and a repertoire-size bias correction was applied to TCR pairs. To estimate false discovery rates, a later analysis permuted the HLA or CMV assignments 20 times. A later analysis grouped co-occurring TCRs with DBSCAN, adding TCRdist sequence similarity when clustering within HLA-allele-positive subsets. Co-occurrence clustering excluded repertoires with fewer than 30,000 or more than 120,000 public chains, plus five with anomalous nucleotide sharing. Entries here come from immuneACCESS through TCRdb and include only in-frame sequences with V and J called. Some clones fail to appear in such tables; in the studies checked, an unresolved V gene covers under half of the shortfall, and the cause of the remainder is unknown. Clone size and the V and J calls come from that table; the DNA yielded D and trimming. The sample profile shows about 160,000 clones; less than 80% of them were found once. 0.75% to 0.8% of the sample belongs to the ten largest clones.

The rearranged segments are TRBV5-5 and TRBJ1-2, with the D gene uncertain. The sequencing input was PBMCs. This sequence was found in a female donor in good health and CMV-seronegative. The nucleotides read TGTGCCAGCTCCCTCCTCGGACTGTCCTATGGCTACACCTTC. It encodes CASSLLGLSYGYTF.